One T cell receptor beta chain is described in this entry. This entry belongs to a study of shared clonotypes between healthy human individuals. Produced via immunoSEQ multiplex PCR; TCRdb's table is partial and in-frame only. The table lists around 690,000 clones, less than 95% of them singletons, with roughly 36% in the top ten. Per the germline V gene, CDR1 is MNHEY and CDR2 is SVGAGI. V dropped 5 bases and J dropped 5 bases, with 16 bases sitting between them. CDR3 length: 14 residues. The gene calls are TRBV6-5 and TRBJ2-7, with D possibly being TRBD1 (6 bases). Sequencing was done on a sample of memory CD8+ T cells from PBMCs. Subset noted: CD45RO+ cells pooled with CCR7-negative TemRA cells. This sequence originates from a man aged 18 to 35 in good health. Some clones in this sample may be carry-over from other donors' samples. The CDR3 loop is CASSRRAQGDEQYF. The CDR3 DNA is TGTGCCAGCAGTCGACGTGCACAGGGAGACGAGCAGTACTTC.